This T cell receptor (beta chain) was found in a study of graft-versus-host responses after intestinal transplantation. Whole-study context: Tacrolimus plus steroids were given to all recipients for roughly three years, preceded by anti-thymocyte globulin induction.

Concerning this clone: Its antigen is unidentified.

Repertoires were generated with immunoSEQ multiplex PCR, while TCRdb's copy carries only in-frame clones and drops some. The table has tens of thousands of clones, roughly 90% seen once; the top ten hold around 2.7%. The V and J ends lost 4 bases and 2 bases, in that order; junction bases with no gene match: 6. CDR3 size: 15 residues. The germline CDR1 and CDR2 sequences are MGHRA and YSYEKL. Study-wide points: Association was observed between peak circulating GvH clone levels and early post-transplant HvG declines. Recipient marrow showed GvH clones, some seen first in ileum or blood.

The chain is built from TRBV4-1 and TRBJ2-3; TRBD2 matches 7 bases. Material: unstimulated CD8+ T cells sorted from spleen or lymph node cells, obtained before intestinal transplant. This TCR was recovered from a human donor who received an intestinal transplant. The CDR3 loop reads CASSPLAEPTDTQYF. In nucleotides, the CDR3 is TGCGCCAGCAGCCCTCTAGCGGAGCCCACAGATACGCAGTATTTT.